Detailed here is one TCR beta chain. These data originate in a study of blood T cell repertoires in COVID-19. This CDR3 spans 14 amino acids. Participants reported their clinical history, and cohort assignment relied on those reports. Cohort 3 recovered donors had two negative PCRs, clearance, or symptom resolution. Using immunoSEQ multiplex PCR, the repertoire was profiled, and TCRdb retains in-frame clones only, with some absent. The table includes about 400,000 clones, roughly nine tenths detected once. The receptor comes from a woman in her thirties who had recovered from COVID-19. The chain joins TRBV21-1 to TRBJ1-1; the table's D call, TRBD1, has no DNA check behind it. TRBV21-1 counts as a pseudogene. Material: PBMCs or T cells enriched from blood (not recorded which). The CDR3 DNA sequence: TGTGCCAGCAGGACGGGACAGAAGAACACTGAAGCTTTCTTT. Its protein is CASRTGQKNTEAFF.